The 7 T cell receptor beta chains listed next were all sequenced from one sample in a study of T cells in Graves' hyperthyroidism and ophthalmopathy. Amplification yielded TCR beta CDR3 regions, with RNA transcripts as the source. When the TCR CDR3 underwent first-round RT-PCR, the HTBI primer set was used. TCRdb redid the calling of the multiplex PCR reads with MiXCR, one entry per CDR3 protein. There are around 450,000 distinct CDR3 sequences in the sample; roughly 14% occur only once, and around 7.3% lies in the top ten. Sequencing was done on a sample of blood. Every receptor here comes from a woman between 18 and 29 years old with Graves' hyperthyroidism.

This chain uses TRBV6-1 with TRBJ1-2, with a tentative D call TRBD1 (6 bases). Germline assignment: CDR1 MNHNS and CDR2 SASEGT. CDR3 size: 16 residues. CDR3: CALYLRGPPSNYGYTF. The CDR3 nucleotides are TGTGCTCTCTACCTCAGGGGCCCACCATCTAACTATGGCTACACCTTC.

This clonotype was seen a few times. The V gene is TRBV19, the J gene TRBJ2-6; perhaps D is TRBD1 or TRBD2 (7 bases each). The V gene lost 8 bases and the J gene lost 1 base, with 15 bases spanning the gap. CDR1 and CDR2 (germline): LNHDA, SQIVND (reference sequence). The CDR3 is 16 amino acids. CDR3 amino acids: CASLDRDYSGANVLTF. CDR3 bases: TGTGCCAGTCTAGACAGGGACTATTCTGGGGCCAACGTCCTGACTTTC.

Many counts were recorded for this clonotype. This chain joins TRBV20-1 and TRBJ2-1; TRBD2 matches at 8 bases. CDR3 length: 13 residues. Germline values: CDR1 DFQATT, CDR2 SNEGSKA (reference sequence). V lost 0 bases and J lost 6; bases outside the gene matches: 1. CDR3 DNA: TGCAGTGCTAGAGAAGGGACTAGCAATGAGCAGTTCTTC. This translates into CSAREGTSNEQFF.

The chain is built from TRBV14 and TRBJ2-1, with D possibly matching TRBD2 (6 bases). The CDR3 is 24 residues long. From germline, CDR1 is SGHDN and CDR2 FVKESK. The V end was cut by 4 bases, the J end by 0 bases, with 37 bases between. The CDR3 bases are TGTGCCAGCAGCCCGGGGGTTACGAGGAATTCTCGTGGGGGACCCTTAAGCTCCTACAATGAGCAGTTCTTC. This translates into CASSPGVTRNSRGGPLSSYNEQFF.

This clonotype was counted at least ten times. The chain links TRBV7-9 to TRBJ2-3; weak D call: TRBD1 (6 bases). Trimming pared 1 base from V and 0 bases from J, leaving 8 bases between. This CDR3 has 15 amino acids. Germline V gene lookup returns CDR1 SEHNR and CDR2 FQNEAQ (reference sequence). CDR3 region: CASSLGGHSTDTQYF. CDR3 sequence (DNA): TGTGCCAGCAGCTTAGGGGGACACAGCACAGATACGCAGTATTTT.

This chain connects TRBV19 to TRBJ2-1; 9 nucleotides align to TRBD2. Trimming removed 3 bases from V and 2 bases from J; junction bases left unmatched: 11. The length of the CDR3 is 18 residues. The germline V gene has CDR1 LNHDA and CDR2 SQIVND (reference sequence). The CDR3 DNA sequence: TGTGCCAGTAGTATCAGTAGCGGGGGTCGTTACGCCTACAATGAGCAGTTCTTC. It encodes CASSISSGGRYAYNEQFF.

This clonotype has at least ten counts. The V gene is TRBV20-1, the J gene TRBJ2-1, with 8 bases lining up with TRBD2. Germline lookup yields CDR1 DFQATT and CDR2 SNEGSKA (reference sequence). There are 16 residues in the CDR3. V was pared by 3 bases and J by 6 bases, with 13 bases of the junction left unmatched. The CDR3 spells CSARSGGLNSGNEQFF. The CDR3 DNA sequence: TGCAGTGCTAGGAGCGGGGGATTGAATAGTGGCAATGAGCAGTTCTTC.